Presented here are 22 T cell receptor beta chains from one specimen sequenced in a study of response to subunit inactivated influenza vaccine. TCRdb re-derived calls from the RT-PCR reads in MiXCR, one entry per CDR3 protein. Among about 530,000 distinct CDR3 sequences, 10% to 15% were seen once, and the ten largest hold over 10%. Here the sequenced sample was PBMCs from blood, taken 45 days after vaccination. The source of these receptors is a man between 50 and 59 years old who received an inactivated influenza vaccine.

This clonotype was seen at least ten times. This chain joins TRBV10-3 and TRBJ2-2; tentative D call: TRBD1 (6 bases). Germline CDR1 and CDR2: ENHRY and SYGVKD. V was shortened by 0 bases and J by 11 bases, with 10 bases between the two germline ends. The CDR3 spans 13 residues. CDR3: CAISESSRGELFF. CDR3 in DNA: TGTGCCATCAGTGAGTCGAGCAGGGGAGAGCTGTTTTTT.

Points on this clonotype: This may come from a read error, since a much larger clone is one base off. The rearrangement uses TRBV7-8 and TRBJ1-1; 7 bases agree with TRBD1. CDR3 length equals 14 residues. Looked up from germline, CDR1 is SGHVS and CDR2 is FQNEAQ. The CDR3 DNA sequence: TGTGCCTGCAGCGCAGACAGGGTGGTAGCTGAAGCTTTCTTT. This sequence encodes CACSADRVVAEAFF.

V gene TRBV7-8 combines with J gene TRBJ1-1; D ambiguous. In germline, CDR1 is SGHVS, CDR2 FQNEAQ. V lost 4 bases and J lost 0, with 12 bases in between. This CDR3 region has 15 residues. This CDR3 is CASSSSTSMNTEAFF. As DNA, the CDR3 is TGTGCCAGCAGCTCGAGTACAAGCATGAACACTGAAGCTTTCTTT.

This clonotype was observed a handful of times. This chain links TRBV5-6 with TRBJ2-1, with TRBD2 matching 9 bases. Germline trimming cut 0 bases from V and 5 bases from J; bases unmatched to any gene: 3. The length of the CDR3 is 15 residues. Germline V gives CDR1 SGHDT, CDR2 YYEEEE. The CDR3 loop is CASSLGLAEHNEQFF. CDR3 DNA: TGTGCCAGCAGCTTGGGACTAGCGGAGCACAATGAGCAGTTCTTC.

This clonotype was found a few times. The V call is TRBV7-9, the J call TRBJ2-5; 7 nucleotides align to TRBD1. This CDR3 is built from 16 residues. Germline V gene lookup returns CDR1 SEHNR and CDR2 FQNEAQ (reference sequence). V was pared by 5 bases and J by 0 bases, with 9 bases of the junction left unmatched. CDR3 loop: CASSLTGTAYQETQYF. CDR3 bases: TGTGCCAGCAGCCTAACCGGGACAGCGTACCAAGAGACCCAGTACTTC.

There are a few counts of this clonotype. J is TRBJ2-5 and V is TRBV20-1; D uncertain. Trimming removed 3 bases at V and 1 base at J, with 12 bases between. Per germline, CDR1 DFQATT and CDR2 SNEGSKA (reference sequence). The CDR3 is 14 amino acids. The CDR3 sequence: CSASGGTPQETQYF. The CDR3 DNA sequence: TGCAGTGCTAGTGGTGGAACGCCCCAAGAGACCCAGTACTTC.

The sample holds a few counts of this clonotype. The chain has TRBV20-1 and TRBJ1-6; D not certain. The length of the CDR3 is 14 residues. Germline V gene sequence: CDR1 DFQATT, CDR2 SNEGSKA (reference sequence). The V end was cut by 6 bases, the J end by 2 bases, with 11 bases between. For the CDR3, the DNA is TGCAGTGCGGTAGGAGGCACCTATAATTCACCCCTCCACTTT. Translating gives CSAVGGTYNSPLHF.

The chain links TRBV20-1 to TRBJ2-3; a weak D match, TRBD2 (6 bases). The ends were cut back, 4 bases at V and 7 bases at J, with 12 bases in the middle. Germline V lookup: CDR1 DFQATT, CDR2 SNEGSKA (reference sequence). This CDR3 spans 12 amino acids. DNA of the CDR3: TGCAGTGCTAAGCTTAGCGGTAATACGCAGTATTTT. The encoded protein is CSAKLSGNTQYF.

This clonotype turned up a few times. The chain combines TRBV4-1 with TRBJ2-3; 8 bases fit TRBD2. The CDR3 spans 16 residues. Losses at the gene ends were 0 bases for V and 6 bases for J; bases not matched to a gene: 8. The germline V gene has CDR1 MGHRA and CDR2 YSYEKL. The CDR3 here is CASSQDSGGGLDTQYF. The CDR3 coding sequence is TGCGCCAGCAGCCAAGATTCAGGCGGGGGGCTCGATACGCAGTATTTT.

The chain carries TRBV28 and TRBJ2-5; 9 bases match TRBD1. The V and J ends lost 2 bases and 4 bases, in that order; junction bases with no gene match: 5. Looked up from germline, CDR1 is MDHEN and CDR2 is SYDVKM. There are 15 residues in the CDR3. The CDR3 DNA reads TGTGCCAGCAGTTTAAGAGGGACAGGGCTAGAGACCCAGTACTTC. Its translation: CASSLRGTGLETQYF.

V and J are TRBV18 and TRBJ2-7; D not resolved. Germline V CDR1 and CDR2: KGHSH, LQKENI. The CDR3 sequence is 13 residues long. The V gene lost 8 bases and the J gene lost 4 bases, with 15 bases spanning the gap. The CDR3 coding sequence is TGTGCCAGCCGGCCCCCGGAAGGGTACGAGCAGTACTTC. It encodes CASRPPEGYEQYF.

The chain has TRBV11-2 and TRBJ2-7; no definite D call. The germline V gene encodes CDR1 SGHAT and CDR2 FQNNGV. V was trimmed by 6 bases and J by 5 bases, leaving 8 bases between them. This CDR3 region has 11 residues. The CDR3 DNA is TGTGCCAGCAGAACCGGCCACGAGCAGTACTTC. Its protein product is CASRTGHEQYF.

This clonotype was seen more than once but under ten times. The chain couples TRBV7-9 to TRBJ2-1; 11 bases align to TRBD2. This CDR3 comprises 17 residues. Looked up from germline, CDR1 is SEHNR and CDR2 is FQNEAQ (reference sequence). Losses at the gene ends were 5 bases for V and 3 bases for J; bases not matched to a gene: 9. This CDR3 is CASSLLLAGEGYNEQFF. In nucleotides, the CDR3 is TGTGCCAGCAGCCTGCTACTAGCGGGAGAAGGCTACAATGAGCAGTTCTTC.

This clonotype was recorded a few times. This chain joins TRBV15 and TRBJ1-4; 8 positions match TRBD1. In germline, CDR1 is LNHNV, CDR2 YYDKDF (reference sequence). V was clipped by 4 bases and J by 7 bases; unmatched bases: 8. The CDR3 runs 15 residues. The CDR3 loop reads CATSTRTGRGEKLFF. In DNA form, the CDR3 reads TGTGCCACCAGCACAAGGACAGGGCGCGGTGAAAAACTGTTTTTT. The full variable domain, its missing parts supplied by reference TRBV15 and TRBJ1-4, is DAMVIQNPRYQVTQFGKPVTLSCSQTLNHNVMYWYQQKSSQAPKLLFHYYDKDFNNEADTPDNFQSRRPNTSFCFLDIRSPGLGDTAMYLCATSTRTGRGEKLFFGSGTQLSVL.

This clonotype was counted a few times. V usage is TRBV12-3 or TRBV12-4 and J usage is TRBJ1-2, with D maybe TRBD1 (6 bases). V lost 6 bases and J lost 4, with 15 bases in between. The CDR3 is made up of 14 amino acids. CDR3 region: CASSQRTGSYGYTF. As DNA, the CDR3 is TGTGCCAGCAGCCAACGAACAGGGAGCTATGGCTACACCTTC.

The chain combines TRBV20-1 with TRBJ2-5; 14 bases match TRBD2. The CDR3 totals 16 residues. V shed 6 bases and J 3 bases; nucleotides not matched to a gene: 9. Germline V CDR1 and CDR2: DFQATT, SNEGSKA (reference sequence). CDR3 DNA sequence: TGCAGTGCCAAGGGGACTAGCGGGAGAGCGGAAGAGACCCAGTACTTC. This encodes CSAKGTSGRAEETQYF.

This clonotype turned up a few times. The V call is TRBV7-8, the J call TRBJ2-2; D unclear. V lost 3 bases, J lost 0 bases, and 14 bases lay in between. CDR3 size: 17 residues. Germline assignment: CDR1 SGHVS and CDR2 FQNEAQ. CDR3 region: CASSLSVRGANTGELFF. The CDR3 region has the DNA TGTGCCAGCAGCTTGTCGGTGCGTGGCGCGAACACCGGGGAGCTGTTTTTT.

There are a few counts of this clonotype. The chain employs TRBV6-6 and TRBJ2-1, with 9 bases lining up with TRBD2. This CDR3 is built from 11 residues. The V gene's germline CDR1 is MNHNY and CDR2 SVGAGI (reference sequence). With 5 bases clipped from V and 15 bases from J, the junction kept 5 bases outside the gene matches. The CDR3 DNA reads TGTGCCAGCAGTCCAGCGGGAGGACGGTTCTTC. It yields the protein CASSPAGGRFF.

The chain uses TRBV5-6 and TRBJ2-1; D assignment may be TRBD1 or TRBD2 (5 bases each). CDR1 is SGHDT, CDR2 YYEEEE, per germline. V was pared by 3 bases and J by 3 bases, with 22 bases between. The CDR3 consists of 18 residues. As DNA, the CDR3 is TGTGCCAGCAGCTGGGATCCACTGGGACGGACGTTCTACAATGAGCAGTTCTTC. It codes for CASSWDPLGRTFYNEQFF.

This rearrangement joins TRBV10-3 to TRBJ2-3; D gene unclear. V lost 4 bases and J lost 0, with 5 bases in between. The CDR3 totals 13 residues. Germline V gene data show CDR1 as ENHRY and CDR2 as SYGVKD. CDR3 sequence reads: CAISVVSTDTQYF. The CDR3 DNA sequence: TGTGCCATCAGTGTAGTTAGCACAGATACGCAGTATTTT.

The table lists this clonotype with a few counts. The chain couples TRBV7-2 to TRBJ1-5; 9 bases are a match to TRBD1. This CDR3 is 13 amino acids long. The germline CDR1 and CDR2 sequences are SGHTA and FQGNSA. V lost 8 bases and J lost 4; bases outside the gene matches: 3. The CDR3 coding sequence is TGTGCCAGCGGGGACAGGGTAAATCAGCCCCAGCATTTT. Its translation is CASGDRVNQPQHF.

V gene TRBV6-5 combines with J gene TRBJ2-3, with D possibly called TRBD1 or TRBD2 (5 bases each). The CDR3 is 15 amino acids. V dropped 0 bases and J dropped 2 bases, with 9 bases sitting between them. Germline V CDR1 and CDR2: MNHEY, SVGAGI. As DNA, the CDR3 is TGTGCCAGCAGTTACTCGAGGGGAGTCACAGATACGCAGTATTTT. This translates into CASSYSRGVTDTQYF.